The 22 T cell receptor beta chains listed next were all sequenced from one sample in a study of T-cell memory formation after mild COVID-19. TCRdb independently ran MiXCR on the 5' RACE reads; one entry per CDR3 protein. The sample includes 300,000 to 350,000 distinct CDR3 sequences, approximately 20% of them seen just once. Source material: PBMCs or a T cell subset sorted from them (not recorded which). These receptors were obtained from a man aged 18 to 29 who had mild COVID-19 (a few samples of this study predate the infection). Cell type and time point are not known.

This clonotype was seen a few times. The chain uses TRBV5-6 and TRBJ2-2; tentatively, D is TRBD2 (6 bases). Between the trimmed V and J ends, which lost 4 bases and 1 base, there was a span of 23 bases. This CDR3 has 19 amino acids. Germline loops: CDR1 SGHDT, CDR2 YYEEEE. Here the CDR3 DNA reads TGTGCCAGCAGCCTTTGCGGTGCGCTTCCCGGGGGGAACACCGGGGAGCTGTTTTTT. Translating gives CASSLCGALPGGNTGELFF.

The chain joins TRBV2 to TRBJ1-6; D is possibly TRBD1 (5 bases). Germline V CDR1 and CDR2: SNHLY, FYNNEI. Trimming left V 6 bases short and J 6 bases short, with 9 bases between. The CDR3 consists of 13 residues. The CDR3 sequence: CASRGQFNSPLHF. CDR3 DNA: TGTGCCAGCAGGGGGCAATTTAATTCACCCCTCCACTTT.

This clonotype has a handful of counts. This chain uses TRBV7-8 with TRBJ2-1; 14 bases are a match to TRBD2. Germline assignment: CDR1 SGHVS and CDR2 FQNEAQ. The CDR3 extends over 16 amino acids. With 4 bases clipped from V and 9 bases from J, the junction kept 8 bases outside the gene matches. CDR3 region: CASSSGLAGGMGEQFF. The CDR3 DNA is TGTGCCAGCAGCTCCGGACTAGCGGGGGGAATGGGTGAGCAGTTCTTC. Complete variable domain (other parts from reference TRBV7-8 and TRBJ2-1): GAGVSQSPRYKVAKRGQDVALRCDPISGHVSLFWYQQALGQGPEFLTYFQNEAQLDKSGLPSDRFFAERPEGSVSTLKIQRTQQEDSAVYLCASSSGLAGGMGEQFFGPGTRLTVL.

The table lists this clonotype with a few counts. The chain combines TRBV4-1 with TRBJ2-7; D is uncertain. Germline V lookup: CDR1 MGHRA, CDR2 YSYEKL. The CDR3 has 15 amino acids. Trimming shortened V by 0 bases and J by 0 bases, and 9 bases separated the two germline ends. The CDR3 nucleotides read TGCGCCAGCAGCCAAGATCGAGGAACCTCCTACGAGCAGTACTTC. Amino acid sequence: CASSQDRGTSYEQYF.

The V call is TRBV6-4, the J call TRBJ1-1, with TRBD1 as a possible D gene (5 bases). Trimming pared 6 bases from V and 1 base from J, leaving 12 bases between. Germline-derived CDR1 and CDR2 are MRHNA and SNTAGT. The CDR3 runs 14 residues. CDR3 in amino acids: CASRGTAGNTEAFF. CDR3 sequence (DNA): TGTGCCAGCAGAGGGACGGCGGGGAACACTGAAGCTTTCTTT.

This clonotype showed up just a few times. The chain carries TRBV7-2 and TRBJ2-3, with D perhaps given as TRBD1 or TRBD2 (5 bases each). Germline V gene sequence: CDR1 SGHTA, CDR2 FQGNSA. This CDR3 has 16 amino acids. V gave up 4 bases and J gave up 0 bases, with 14 bases separating them. The CDR3 nucleotides are TGTGCCAGCAGCTCCAGAGGGGCAACTAGCACAGATACGCAGTATTTT. Its translation is CASSSRGATSTDTQYF.

This clonotype was seen a handful of times. This chain connects TRBV29-1 to TRBJ2-3; D ambiguous. The V gene's germline CDR1 is SQVTM and CDR2 ANQGSEA. CDR3 length equals 13 residues. Deletions cut 1 base from V and 0 bases from J, with 5 bases between. CDR3: CSVEGDSTDTQYF. The CDR3 region has the DNA TGCAGCGTTGAAGGTGATAGCACAGATACGCAGTATTTT.

The rearrangement links TRBV5-4 to TRBJ2-3; 8 bases match TRBD2. Germline CDR1 is SGHNT and CDR2 is YYREEE (reference sequence). Trimming at V came to 4 bases and at J to 2 bases, leaving 6 bases not matched to a gene. The CDR3 is made up of 15 amino acids. CDR3 sequence: CASSPIAGNTDTQYF. The CDR3 DNA follows: TGTGCCAGCAGCCCGATAGCGGGGAACACAGATACGCAGTATTTT.

The CDR3 loop reads CASSPNMNTEAFF. The CDR3 nucleotides read TGTGCCAGCAGCCCCAATATGAACACTGAAGCTTTCTTT. The V call is TRBV7-2, the J call TRBJ1-1; no definite D call. Germline V gene lookup returns CDR1 SGHTA and CDR2 FQGNSA. This CDR3 has 13 residues. Trimming cost V 5 bases and J 0 bases, with 7 bases left between them.

The chain's CDR3 is CASKDPPAYNEQFF. The CDR3 nucleotides are TGTGCCAGCAAAGACCCCCCGGCCTACAATGAGCAGTTCTTC. This chain joins TRBV2 and TRBJ2-1, with unresolved D. V dropped 7 bases and J dropped 2 bases, with 12 bases sitting between them. The CDR3 spans 14 residues. Germline CDR1 reads SNHLY; CDR2 reads FYNNEI.

The chain employs TRBV7-2 and TRBJ1-1; 9 positions match TRBD1. The V and J ends lost 5 bases and 11 bases, in that order; junction bases with no gene match: 6. The CDR3 extends over 12 amino acids. Germline V gene sequence: CDR1 SGHTA, CDR2 FQGNSA. DNA for the CDR3: TGTGCCAGCAGCGGGACAGGGAGAACGGCTTTCTTT. Translating it yields CASSGTGRTAFF. Full variable domain (rest looked up from reference TRBV7-2 and TRBJ1-1): GAGVSQSPSNKVTEKGKDVELRCDPISGHTALYWYRQSLGQGLEFLIYFQGNSAPDKSGLPSDRFSAERTGGSVSTLTIQRTQQEDSAVYLCASSGTGRTAFFGQGTRLTVV.

The J gene is TRBJ1-6, the V gene TRBV2, with 11 bases fitting TRBD1. Germline V CDR1 and CDR2: SNHLY, FYNNEI. V dropped 2 bases and J dropped 10; count of bases not matched to a gene: 4. The CDR3 consists of 15 residues. CDR3 in DNA: TGTGCCAGCAGTGAAAGGGACAGGGGGGCATCACCCCTCCACTTT. Its translation is CASSERDRGASPLHF.

The chain recombines TRBV7-3 with TRBJ1-1; D uncertain. V was trimmed by 4 bases and J by 6 bases, leaving 12 bases between them. The CDR3 extends over 13 amino acids. Germline loops: CDR1 SGHTA, CDR2 FQGTGA. The CDR3, as DNA: TGTGCCAGCAGCTCGATTGACGGGGCTGAAGCTTTCTTT. Its translation is CASSSIDGAEAFF.

This clonotype appeared a few times. V gene TRBV6-6 combines with J gene TRBJ2-7, with 11 positions matching TRBD1. CDR1 is MNHNY, CDR2 SVGAGI, per germline (reference sequence). V dropped 6 bases and J dropped 0; count of bases not matched to a gene: 4. The CDR3 totals 15 residues. The CDR3 DNA is TGTGCCAGCAGACCAGGGACAGGGGGCTCCTACGAGCAGTACGTC. Translated: CASRPGTGGSYEQYV.

This chain links TRBV9 with TRBJ2-2; no clear D gene. This CDR3 comprises 12 residues. The germline V and J ends were trimmed by 7 bases and 8 bases, with 12 bases remaining between them. Germline lookup yields CDR1 SGDLS and CDR2 YYNGEE. This CDR3 is CASSQYQGELFF. The CDR3 coding sequence is TGTGCCAGCTCTCAATACCAGGGGGAGCTGTTTTTT.

This clonotype appeared a few times. This chain connects TRBV7-2 to TRBJ2-1; 9 bases are a match to TRBD1. Germline V gene lookup returns CDR1 SGHTA and CDR2 FQGNSA. V shed 4 bases and J 3 bases; nucleotides not matched to a gene: 13. This CDR3 region has 18 residues. The DNA of the CDR3 is TGTGCCAGCAGCTCAGGCGTTGTACGACAGGGGGTCTACAATGAGCAGTTCTTC. As protein: CASSSGVVRQGVYNEQFF.

This clonotype was seen only a few times. This chain uses TRBV6-2 or TRBV6-3 with TRBJ1-5; no firm D call. The CDR3 runs to 12 residues. Germline values: CDR1 MNHEY, CDR2 SVGEGT. V was shortened by 7 bases and J by 3 bases, with 7 bases between the two germline ends. CDR3 bases: TGTGCCAGCAACCTGTCCAATCAGCCCCAGCATTTT. Translation: CASNLSNQPQHF.

V and J are TRBV10-3 and TRBJ2-7; 13 positions agree with TRBD2. Germline V gives CDR1 ENHRY, CDR2 SYGVKD. CDR3 length: 14 residues. The J segment lost 4 bases and the V segment lost 4 bases, leaving 1 base of the junction unmatched. CDR3 protein: CAISGLAGGYEQYV. DNA for the CDR3: TGTGCCATCAGTGGACTAGCGGGGGGTTACGAGCAGTACGTC.

This clonotype has a handful of counts. This chain links TRBV28 with TRBJ2-7, with 7 bases that match TRBD1. Germline CDR1 and CDR2: MDHEN and SYDVKM. This CDR3 comprises 14 residues. Losses at the gene ends were 7 bases for V and 2 bases for J; bases not matched to a gene: 8. CDR3 region: CASTSGGTTYEQYV. The CDR3 DNA follows: TGTGCCAGCACCTCAGGGGGTACAACCTACGAGCAGTACGTC.

This chain joins TRBV5-4 and TRBJ2-2; no clear D gene. The V gene lost 0 bases and the J gene lost 6 bases, with 9 bases spanning the gap. This CDR3 is 14 amino acids long. The germline gives CDR1 SGHNT, CDR2 YYREEE (reference sequence). CDR3 sequence reads: CASSLAFSPGELFF. CDR3 in DNA: TGTGCCAGCAGCTTGGCCTTCTCCCCCGGGGAGCTGTTTTTT.

J is TRBJ1-6 and V is TRBV7-9; TRBD1 matches at 7 bases. Germline CDR1 SEHNR, CDR2 FQNEAQ (reference sequence). J gave up 10 bases and V 1 base, and 7 bases lay outside the gene matches. The CDR3 sequence is 15 residues long. CDR3 DNA: TGTGCCAGCAGCTTAGGGGGGACAGCCGCGTCACCCCTCCACTTT. Protein: CASSLGGTAASPLHF.

This sequence joins TRBV3-1 and TRBJ2-7, with 7 bases aligning to TRBD1. Germline loops: CDR1 LGHDT, CDR2 YNNKEL (reference sequence). The CDR3 has 16 residues. V trimming: 4 bases; J trimming: 0 bases; junction bases outside the gene matches: 9. CDR3 region: CASSLPETGLSYEQYF. The CDR3 DNA reads TGTGCCAGCAGCCTCCCCGAGACAGGGCTCTCCTACGAGCAGTACTTC.